Each of the 29 T cell receptor beta chains below was sequenced from the same sample in a study of CD8 T cells in ankylosing spondylitis. MiXCR, applied by TCRdb to the 5' RACE reads, yields one record per CDR3 protein. The sample records about 360,000 distinct CDR3 sequences, roughly 22% being singletons. The sequencing input was blood, either unsorted or a sorted T cell fraction (not recorded which). These receptors came from a male donor with ankylosing spondylitis or in good health (not recorded which).

This clonotype showed up just a few times. The J gene is TRBJ2-7, the V gene TRBV9, with D possibly being TRBD2 (7 bases). The germline gives CDR1 SGDLS, CDR2 YYNGEE. There are 15 residues in the CDR3. V was cut by 2 bases and J by 6 bases, with 18 bases left in between. The CDR3 DNA follows: TGTGCCAGCAGCGTTGGGGGGGGCCTCGCCTCCGAGCAGTACTTC. Amino acid sequence: CASSVGGGLASEQYF.

The CDR3 DNA sequence: TGTGCCAGCAGTGAACGGGGGATGAACACTGAAGCTTTCTTT. The encoded protein is CASSERGMNTEAFF. The V gene is TRBV6-4, the J gene TRBJ1-1; weak D call: TRBD1 (5 bases). Germline CDR1 and CDR2: MRHNA and SNTAGT. Deletions cut 3 bases from V and 0 bases from J, with 8 bases between. The CDR3 is 14 residues long.

The chain couples TRBV4-1 to TRBJ2-5; a weak D match, TRBD1 (5 bases). Germline loops: CDR1 MGHRA, CDR2 YSYEKL. The CDR3 is 16 amino acids. Trimming took 0 bases from V and 5 from J, leaving 16 bases between them. The CDR3 DNA is TGCGCCAGCAGCCAAGACCCTGGCCTAGGGGTGGAGACCCAGTACTTC. Translating gives CASSQDPGLGVETQYF.

This clonotype was counted between two and nine times. The chain couples TRBV28 to TRBJ2-5; 7 nucleotides match TRBD1. In germline, CDR1 is MDHEN, CDR2 SYDVKM. The junction had 25 bases not matched to a gene; V was cut back by 6 bases and J by 3 bases. The CDR3 is made up of 20 amino acids. CDR3: CASSYDKHFRDRNPKETQYF. The CDR3 bases are TGTGCCAGCAGCTATGACAAGCACTTCCGGGACAGAAACCCGAAAGAGACCCAGTACTTC.

The chain links TRBV7-9 to TRBJ2-7, with 14 bases fitting TRBD2. V trimming: 5 bases; J trimming: 6 bases; junction bases outside the gene matches: 6. There are 15 residues in the CDR3. Germline V gene data show CDR1 as SEHNR and CDR2 as FQNEAQ (reference sequence). The CDR3 spells CASSPRTSGGFEQYF. The CDR3 nucleotides are TGTGCCAGCAGCCCGCGGACTAGCGGGGGGTTCGAGCAGTACTTC.

The V gene is TRBV6-6, the J gene TRBJ2-2; the D is unclear. This CDR3 spans 13 amino acids. Trimming removed 3 bases at V and 6 bases at J, with 8 bases between. Germline V gene sequence: CDR1 MNHNY, CDR2 SVGAGI (reference sequence). CDR3: CASSYGDPGELFF. The DNA of the CDR3 is TGTGCCAGCAGTTATGGGGATCCCGGGGAGCTGTTTTTT.

This clonotype was observed many times. This chain links TRBV12-3 or TRBV12-4 with TRBJ2-1; D is perhaps TRBD1 or TRBD2 (6 bases each). The ends were cut back, 8 bases at V and 10 bases at J, with 21 bases in the middle. The CDR3 extends over 14 amino acids. The CDR3 sequence is CASRKGLEGGEQFF. CDR3 coding DNA: TGTGCCAGCCGTAAGGGTTTGGAGGGGGGCGAGCAGTTCTTC.

V gene TRBV7-9 combines with J gene TRBJ2-2; possible D gene TRBD1, 5 bases. Germline lookup yields CDR1 SEHNR and CDR2 FQNEAQ (reference sequence). CDR3 size: 15 residues. With 5 bases removed from V and 5 bases from J, the gap between germline ends came to 15 bases. CDR3 region: CASSGILAGTGELFF. The CDR3 DNA reads TGTGCCAGCAGCGGAATTCTGGCAGGGACCGGGGAGCTGTTTTTT.

This clonotype was picked up a small number of times. V usage is TRBV7-2 and J usage is TRBJ1-4, with D unclear. The CDR3 runs to 14 residues. Per germline, CDR1 SGHTA and CDR2 FQGNSA. The V end lost 5 bases, the J end lost 1 base, and 8 bases lay between the germline ends. The CDR3 reads CASSERETNEKLFF. As DNA, the CDR3 is TGTGCCAGCAGCGAGAGGGAAACTAATGAAAAACTGTTTTTT.

This chain uses TRBV6-5 with TRBJ2-3, with 7 bases that match TRBD2. Trimming cost V 0 bases and J 6 bases; bases outside gene matches: 12. This CDR3 has 17 residues. Germline CDR1 reads MNHEY; CDR2 reads SVGAGI. The CDR3 DNA sequence: TGTGCCAGCAGTTACTCGTACAGCGGGGCTCAGTTCGATACGCAGTATTTT. It encodes CASSYSYSGAQFDTQYF.

The rearrangement joins TRBV11-2 to TRBJ2-1; 11 bases are shared with TRBD1. The CDR3 is 18 residues long. J gave up 0 bases and V 5 bases, and 9 bases lay outside the gene matches. Germline V gene lookup returns CDR1 SGHAT and CDR2 FQNNGV. This chain's CDR3 is CASSRDRGTLISYNEQFF. The CDR3 coding sequence is TGTGCCAGCAGCCGGGACAGGGGGACCCTTATCTCCTACAATGAGCAGTTCTTC.

The chain joins TRBV19 to TRBJ1-1, with a weak D call TRBD1 (5 bases). This CDR3 has 15 residues. V was cut by 3 bases and J by 0 bases, with 11 bases left in between. Germline CDR1 is LNHDA and CDR2 is SQIVND (reference sequence). The CDR3, as DNA: TGTGCCAGTAGTATCTGGGCAGGGTTGAACACTGAAGCTTTCTTT. Translating it yields CASSIWAGLNTEAFF.

The chain uses TRBV20-1 and TRBJ2-7; no definite D call. The CDR3 spans 14 residues. Germline CDR1 DFQATT, CDR2 SNEGSKA (reference sequence). V was trimmed by 0 bases and J by 1 base, leaving 10 bases between them. The CDR3 reads CSAREDLQSYEQYF. The CDR3 coding sequence is TGCAGTGCTAGAGAGGATCTACAATCCTACGAGCAGTACTTC.

CDR3 sequence (DNA): TGCAGCGTCCCCGGGCAGGGATGGGGCACAGATACGCAGTATTTT. Its protein is CSVPGQGWGTDTQYF. The V gene is TRBV29-1, the J gene TRBJ2-3; weak D call: TRBD1 (5 bases). V shed 6 bases and J shed 1 base, with 17 bases lying between them. The germline V gene has CDR1 SQVTM and CDR2 ANQGSEA. The CDR3 sequence is 15 residues long.

This clonotype has more than one count but fewer than ten. The rearrangement links TRBV7-9 to TRBJ2-1, with 7 bases aligning to TRBD2. The CDR3 is made up of 14 amino acids. Germline V gene lookup returns CDR1 SEHNR and CDR2 FQNEAQ (reference sequence). V gave up 5 bases and J gave up 9 bases; unmatched junction bases: 10. The CDR3 is CASSGGGTAREQFF. The CDR3 DNA is TGTGCCAGCAGCGGGGGGGGGACCGCCCGTGAGCAGTTCTTC. Full variable domain (remainder filled in from reference TRBV7-9 and TRBJ2-1): DTGVSQNPRHKITKRGQNVTFRCDPISEHNRLYWYRQTLGQGPEFLTYFQNEAQLEKSRLLSDRFSAERPKGSFSTLEIQRTEQGDSAMYLCASSGGGTAREQFFGPGTRLTVL.

This clonotype showed up just a few times. The chain employs TRBV7-2 and TRBJ2-3, with TRBD2 matching 8 bases. CDR1 SGHTA and CDR2 FQGNSA come from the germline V gene. Trimming at V came to 5 bases and at J to 2 bases, leaving 6 bases not matched to a gene. The CDR3 length is 15 residues. CDR3 residues: CASSHGGGYTDTQYF. The CDR3 DNA reads as TGTGCCAGCAGCCACGGCGGGGGGTACACAGATACGCAGTATTTT.

The chain uses TRBV25-1 and TRBJ2-5; D gene unclear. The V end lost 6 bases, the J end lost 2 bases, and 10 bases lay between the germline ends. The germline V gene encodes CDR1 MGHDK and CDR2 SYGVNS. The CDR3 is 13 residues long. CDR3 residues: CASRDVLQETQYF. As DNA, the CDR3 is TGTGCCAGCAGGGACGTATTACAAGAGACCCAGTACTTC.

This clonotype occurred a few times. The rearrangement joins TRBV7-9 to TRBJ2-2, with D perhaps matching TRBD1 (5 bases). The V and J ends lost 5 bases and 4 bases respectively, with 11 bases between them. Looked up from germline, CDR1 is SEHNR and CDR2 is FQNEAQ (reference sequence). The length of the CDR3 is 14 residues. The CDR3 DNA reads TGTGCCAGCAGCCCCCGACAGCGCACCGGGGAGCTGTTTTTT. Its translation is CASSPRQRTGELFF.

The chain uses TRBV5-6 and TRBJ2-7, with D possibly being TRBD2 (5 bases). The CDR3 spans 15 residues. Trimming took 3 bases from V and 2 from J, leaving 15 bases between them. Germline assignment: CDR1 SGHDT and CDR2 YYEEEE. DNA for the CDR3: TGTGCCAGCAGCTGGGGAGTAGGTGAAACCTACGAGCAGTACTTC. Translating gives CASSWGVGETYEQYF.

A few counts support this clonotype. The chain links TRBV20-1 to TRBJ2-7; D uncertain. Germline V gene data show CDR1 as DFQATT and CDR2 as SNEGSKA (reference sequence). The CDR3 length is 12 residues. V lost 3 bases and J 2 bases, leaving 8 bases between the germline ends. CDR3 DNA sequence: TGCAGTGCTAGCCAGGCAGCCTACGAGCAGTACTTC. Its translation: CSASQAAYEQYF.

In its sample, this clonotype was seen a few times. The chain employs TRBV6-1 and TRBJ2-3, with 8 bases lining up with TRBD1. V shed 6 bases, J shed 3 bases, and the junction held 8 bases outside the gene matches. The CDR3 contains 15 residues. From germline, CDR1 is MNHNS and CDR2 SASEGT. Here the CDR3 DNA reads TGTGCCAGCAGGGGACAGGTTGGTTCGACAGATACGCAGTATTTT. As protein: CASRGQVGSTDTQYF.

The V gene is TRBV5-5, the J gene TRBJ1-6, with 7 positions matching TRBD1. The V segment lost 0 bases and the J segment 3 bases; nucleotides outside the gene matches: 3. The CDR3 sequence is 16 residues long. Germline values: CDR1 SGHKS, CDR2 YYEKEE (reference sequence). CDR3 residues: CASSLDRGGYNSPLHF. Written as DNA, the CDR3 is TGTGCCAGCAGCTTGGACAGGGGAGGCTATAATTCACCCCTCCACTTT.

This clonotype was seen a few times. V is TRBV2 and J is TRBJ2-1; perhaps TRBD2 as D (5 bases). V lost 6 bases to trimming and J lost 0 bases, with 15 bases between them. CDR3 length equals 16 residues. CDR1 and CDR2 (germline): SNHLY, FYNNEI. The CDR3 DNA follows: TGTGCCAGCAGCGCTACCAGGAGGAGCTCCTACAATGAGCAGTTCTTC. Translating it yields CASSATRRSSYNEQFF.

V gene TRBV7-9 combines with J gene TRBJ2-5, with a weak D call TRBD2 (6 bases). Deletions cut 1 base from V and 3 bases from J, with 9 bases between. Looked up from germline, CDR1 is SEHNR and CDR2 is FQNEAQ (reference sequence). There are 14 residues in the CDR3. The CDR3 protein is CASSLGREKETQYF. The CDR3 DNA reads TGTGCCAGCAGCTTAGGGCGGGAAAAAGAGACCCAGTACTTC.

This clonotype has only a few counts. V and J are TRBV6-1 and TRBJ2-1; perhaps TRBD2 as D (6 bases). The CDR3 has 15 amino acids. The V gene's germline CDR1 is MNHNS and CDR2 SASEGT. The V and J ends lost 3 bases and 3 bases respectively, with 12 bases between them. CDR3 coding DNA: TGTGCCAGCAGTGATGATGGAGGGGACTACAATGAGCAGTTCTTC. It encodes CASSDDGGDYNEQFF.

This clonotype occurred a few times. This chain joins TRBV12-3 or TRBV12-4 and TRBJ2-5; D may be TRBD2 (6 bases). V was shortened by 6 bases and J by 0 bases, with 14 bases between the two germline ends. This CDR3 contains 15 residues. CDR3 in DNA: TGTGCCAGCAGCCCGTGGGGCGGGAACCAAGAGACCCAGTACTTC. Translating gives CASSPWGGNQETQYF.

The sample holds many counts of this clonotype. The V and J genes are TRBV7-8 and TRBJ2-7, with 8 bases aligning to TRBD2. Germline trimming cut 5 bases from V and 1 base from J; bases unmatched to any gene: 7. Germline CDR1 and CDR2: SGHVS and FQNEAQ. CDR3 size: 15 residues. Written as DNA, the CDR3 is TGTGCCAGCAGCCCCTCGGGGGGGCAGTCCTACGAGCAGTACTTC. Its protein product is CASSPSGGQSYEQYF.

The V gene is TRBV4-1, the J gene TRBJ1-2; 8 bases align to TRBD1. After removal of 0 bases from V and 2 bases from J, the junction contained 2 bases not matched to a gene. Germline V gives CDR1 MGHRA, CDR2 YSYEKL. The CDR3 is 15 residues long. CDR3 DNA sequence: TGCGCCAGCAGCCAAGAGCAGGGGGCGAACTATGGCTACACCTTC. This codes for CASSQEQGANYGYTF.

The chain uses TRBV11-2 and TRBJ2-7; D possibly corresponds to TRBD2 (5 bases). Germline loops: CDR1 SGHAT, CDR2 FQNNGV. The CDR3 has 15 residues. Trimming shortened V by 3 bases and J by 3 bases, and 15 bases separated the two germline ends. CDR3 nucleotide sequence: TGTGCCAGCAGCTTTGCGGAGGTCGGGTTCTACGAGCAGTACTTC. Residues: CASSFAEVGFYEQYF. The variable domain in full, with the rest retrieved from reference TRBV11-2 and TRBJ2-7, is EAGVAQSPRYKIIEKRQSVAFWCNPISGHATLYWYQQILGQGPKLLIQFQNNGVVDDSQLPKDRFSAERLKGVDSTLKIQPAKLEDSAVYLCASSFAEVGFYEQYFGPGTRLTVT.